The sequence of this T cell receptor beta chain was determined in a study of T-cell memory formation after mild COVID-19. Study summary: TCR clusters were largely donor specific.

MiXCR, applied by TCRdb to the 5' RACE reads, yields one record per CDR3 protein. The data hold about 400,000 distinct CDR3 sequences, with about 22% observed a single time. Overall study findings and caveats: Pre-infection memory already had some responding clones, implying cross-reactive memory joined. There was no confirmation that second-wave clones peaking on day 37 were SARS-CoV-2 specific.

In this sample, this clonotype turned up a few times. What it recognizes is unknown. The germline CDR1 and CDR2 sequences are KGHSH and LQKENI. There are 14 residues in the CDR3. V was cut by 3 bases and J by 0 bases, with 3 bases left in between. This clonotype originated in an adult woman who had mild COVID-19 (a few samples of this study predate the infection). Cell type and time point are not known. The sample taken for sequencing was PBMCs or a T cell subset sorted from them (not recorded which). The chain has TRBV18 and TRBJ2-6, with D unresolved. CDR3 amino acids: CASSPDSGANVLTF. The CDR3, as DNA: TGTGCCAGCTCACCCGACTCTGGGGCCAACGTCCTGACTTTC.